The T cell receptor beta chain described here comes from a study of OX40 agonist ivuxolimab in advanced cancers. Study in general: While on treatment, patients had intravenous ivuxolimab at 0.01 to 10 mg/kg every 2 weeks.

TCRdb's table, derived via immunoSEQ multiplex PCR, lists solely in-frame clones and lacks some. The sample includes 25,000 to 35,000 clones, around 82% of them seen just once. CDR3 length equals 15 residues. The germline V gene encodes CDR1 SEHNR and CDR2 FQNEAQ (reference sequence). Trimming took 2 bases from V and 2 from J, leaving 10 bases between them. On this clone: Its cognate antigen is unknown. Additional DNA sequences in this sample encode the identical CDR3.

Regarding the study as a whole: At 0.1 to 3.0 mg/kg, CD4+ and CD8+ blood T cells expanded clonally by week 6.

The source material was CD4+ or CD8+ T cells sorted from blood, sampled in a trial of the OX40 agonist ivuxolimab. The sequence was collected from an adult with an advanced solid tumor such as melanoma, head and neck, liver or kidney cancer. The chain couples TRBV7-9 to TRBJ2-1, with D maybe TRBD2 (5 bases). This chain's CDR3 is CASSLTSGAYNEQFF. DNA for the CDR3: TGTGCCAGCAGCTTAACAAGCGGAGCCTACAATGAGCAGTTCTTC.